This TCR beta chain was observed in a study of identical twins (dated by TCRdb to 2015 to 2016). Broadly, across the study: To test whether fetal clonotypes persist, the study used deep sequencing on TCR alpha and beta repertoires from monozygotic twins, unrelated adults of various ages, and cord blood. To rule out contamination, replicate twin experiments were performed at different times with different library preparation protocols.

This clonotype was observed a handful of times. The antigen it binds to is not known. There are no base qualities to consult, and no much larger clone falls within one base. Overall study results and their limits: Because the same donors could not be followed over many years, the conclusions relied on cross-sectional statistical analysis. Compared with coincidental sharing between unrelated individuals, an excess of low generation-probability sequences was observed among out-of-frame TCR alpha sequences shared between twins. Zero-insertion analyses could be partly confounded by invariant T cells such as MAIT and iNKT, though diverse VJ usage argued against such confounding for most clonotypes. Abundant cord blood beta clonotypes had fewer insertions, young adult naive repertoires showed a similar but weaker trend, and memory repertoires showed no such trend. Out-of-frame TCR alpha sharing in monozygotic twins was systematically underestimated by recombination models, whereas sharing between unrelated individuals was in agreement with the recombination models. In beta out-of-frame sequences, excess twin sharing was weaker, because having fewer shared sequences lowered the signal-to-noise ratio.

Only healthy Caucasian donors were included. The twin cohort comprised three pairs of female monozygotic twins, all aged roughly 18 to 30 years. Peripheral blood mononuclear cells were the source from which RNA for the TCR libraries was isolated. The library was generated by 5' RACE. The reads were generated on an Illumina HiSeq 2000. Template switching introduced a universal primer binding site; the final cDNA contained a unique molecular identifier, enabling accurate counting of TCR cDNA molecules. Specific primers in the conserved constant-segment region were used to synthesize first-strand cDNA for TCR alpha and beta chains. To control for contamination, every cDNA library carried two barcodes: a SMART-Mk sample barcode plus Illumina barcodes. Two successive PCR steps introduced TruSeq adapter sequences along with Illumina sample barcodes. The Illumina HiSeq platform was used with custom primers to sequence TCR alpha and beta cDNA libraries. The original methods were these. Raw reads were processed with MiGEC to extract unique molecular identifiers, and MiXCR was used to determine CDR3 positions. Recombination models were inferred per individual with the repgenHMM and IGoR tools using an EM algorithm. The tcR package in R was used for shared clonotype analysis, with sharing normalized by the product of cloneset sizes. To study raw recombination free of thymic and clonal selection effects, out-of-frame nonproductive sequences were analyzed. TCRdb redid the processing of the public reads, applying fastp at Q25 and MiXCR, and retained in-frame beta chains. Rows with one shared CDR3 protein collapse into an entry with the most common genes and DNA. Clone size and V and J calls follow TCRdb, not the original study. For this sample the table gives some 600,000 distinct CDR3 sequences, of which roughly 6.6% were detected only once. The ten top clones hold 1.5% to 2% of the sample.

Sequences MNHEY (CDR1) and SMNVEV (CDR2) are obtained from the germline V gene (reference sequence). The junction carries 12 bases between V and J, which are trimmed by 7 bases and 10 bases respectively. The cysteine opens and the phenylalanine closes a CDR3 of 11 amino acids. Only CDR3 DNA remains: 33 bases, in frame from the first base. In addition, the sample was reused for a study of yellow fever vaccine responses in identical twins. The second study also describes: The T cell response to vaccination in identical twins was reported by the authors to appear partly convergent and partly personalized. The study precisely tracked vaccine-responding T cell clones in identical twins.

The origin of this receptor is a young woman in good health. The chain is made from TRBV27 and TRBJ2-3; matching of 6 bases hints at TRBD2 as the D gene. The sample comprised PBMCs. The CDR3 region reads CASISSGAQYF. Read as DNA, the sequence is TGTGCCAGCATCTCATCGGGAGCGCAGTATTTT.